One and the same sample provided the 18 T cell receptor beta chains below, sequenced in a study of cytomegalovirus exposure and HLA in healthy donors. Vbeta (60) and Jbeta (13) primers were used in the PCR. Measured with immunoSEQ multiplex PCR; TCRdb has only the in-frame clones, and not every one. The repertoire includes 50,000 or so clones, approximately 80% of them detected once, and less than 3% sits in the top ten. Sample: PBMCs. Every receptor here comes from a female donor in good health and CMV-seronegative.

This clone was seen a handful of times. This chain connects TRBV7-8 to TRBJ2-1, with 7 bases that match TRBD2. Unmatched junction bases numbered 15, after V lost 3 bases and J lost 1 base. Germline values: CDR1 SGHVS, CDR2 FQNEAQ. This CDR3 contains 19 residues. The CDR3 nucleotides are TGTGCCAGCAGCTTGCTGACGTCTAGCGGAGTGATTTCCTACAATGAGCAGTTCTTC. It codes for CASSLLTSSGVISYNEQFF.

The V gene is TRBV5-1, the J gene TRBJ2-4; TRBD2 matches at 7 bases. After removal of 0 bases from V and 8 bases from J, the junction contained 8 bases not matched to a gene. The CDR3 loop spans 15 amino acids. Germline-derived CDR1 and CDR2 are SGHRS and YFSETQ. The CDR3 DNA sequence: TGCGCCAGCAGCTTGGAATCGGGGGGTTCTTACATTCAGTACTTC. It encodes CASSLESGGSYIQYF.

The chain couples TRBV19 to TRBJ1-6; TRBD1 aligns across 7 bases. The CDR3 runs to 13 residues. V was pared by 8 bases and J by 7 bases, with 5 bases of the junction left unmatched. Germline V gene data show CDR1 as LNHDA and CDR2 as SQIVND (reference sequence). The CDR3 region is CASRTGGNSPLHF. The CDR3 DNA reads TGTGCCAGTCGGACAGGAGGGAATTCACCCCTCCACTTT. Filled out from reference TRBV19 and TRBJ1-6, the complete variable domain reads DGGITQSPKYLFRKEGQNVTLSCEQNLNHDAMYWYRQDPGQGLRLIYYSQIVNDFQKGDIAEGYSVSREKKESFPLTVTSAQKNPTAFYLCASRTGGNSPLHFGNGTRLTVT.

This CDR3 is CASSQGGGVNYGYTF. CDR3 DNA: TGTGCCAGCAGCCAAGGCGGGGGAGTTAACTATGGCTACACCTTC. The chain uses TRBV14 and TRBJ1-2, with D possibly matching TRBD1 (5 bases). CDR3 length: 15 amino acids. Germline assignment: CDR1 SGHDN and CDR2 FVKESK. Trimming shortened V by 1 base and J by 1 base, and 10 bases separated the two germline ends.

CDR3 in amino acids: CASSTSTDTQYF. The CDR3 DNA follows: TGTGCCAGCAGTACTAGCACAGATACGCAGTATTTT. This chain links TRBV11-2 with TRBJ2-3, with no clear D. The CDR3 spans 12 residues. Between the trimmed V and J ends, which lost 6 bases and 0 bases, there was a span of 4 bases. Germline CDR1 and CDR2: SGHAT and FQNNGV.

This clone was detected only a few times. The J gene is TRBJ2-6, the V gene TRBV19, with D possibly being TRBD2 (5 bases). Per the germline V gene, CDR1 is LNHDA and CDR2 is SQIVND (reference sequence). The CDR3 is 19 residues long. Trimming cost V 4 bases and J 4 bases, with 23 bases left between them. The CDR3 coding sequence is TGTGCCAGTAGTAACAAACCGGGATTCCGCCTCCGGGGGGCCAACGTCCTGACTTTC. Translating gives CASSNKPGFRLRGANVLTF.

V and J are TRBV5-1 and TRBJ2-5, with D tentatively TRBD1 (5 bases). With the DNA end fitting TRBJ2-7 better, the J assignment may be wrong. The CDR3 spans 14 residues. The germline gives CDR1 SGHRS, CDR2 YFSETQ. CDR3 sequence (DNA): TGCGCCAGCACCCAGGGTCCATCCTCCTACGAGCAGTACTTC. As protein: CASTQGPSSYEQYF.

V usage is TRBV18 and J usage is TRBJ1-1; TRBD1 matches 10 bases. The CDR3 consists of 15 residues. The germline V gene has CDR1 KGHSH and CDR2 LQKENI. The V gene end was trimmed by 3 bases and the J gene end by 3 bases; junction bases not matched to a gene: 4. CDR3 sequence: CASSPPGQGYTEAFF. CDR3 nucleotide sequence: TGTGCCAGCTCACCGCCGGGACAGGGGTACACTGAAGCTTTCTTT.

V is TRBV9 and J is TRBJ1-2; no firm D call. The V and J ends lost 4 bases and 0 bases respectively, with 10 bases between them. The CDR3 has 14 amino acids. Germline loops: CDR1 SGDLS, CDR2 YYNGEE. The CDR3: CASSQTATNYGYTF. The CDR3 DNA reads TGTGCCAGCAGCCAAACAGCAACTAACTATGGCTACACCTTC.

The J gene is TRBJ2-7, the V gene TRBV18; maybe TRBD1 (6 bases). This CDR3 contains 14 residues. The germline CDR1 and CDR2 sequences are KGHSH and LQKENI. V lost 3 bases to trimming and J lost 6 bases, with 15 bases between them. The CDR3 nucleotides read TGTGCCAGCTCACCCTCGACAGGATCGGGCGAGCAGTACTTC. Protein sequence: CASSPSTGSGEQYF.

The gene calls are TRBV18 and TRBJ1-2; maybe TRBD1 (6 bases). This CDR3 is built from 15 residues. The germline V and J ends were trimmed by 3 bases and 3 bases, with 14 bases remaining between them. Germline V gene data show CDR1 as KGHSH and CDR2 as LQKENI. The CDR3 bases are TGTGCCAGCTCACCCCTTACAGGGTTTGACTATGGCTACACCTTC. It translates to CASSPLTGFDYGYTF.

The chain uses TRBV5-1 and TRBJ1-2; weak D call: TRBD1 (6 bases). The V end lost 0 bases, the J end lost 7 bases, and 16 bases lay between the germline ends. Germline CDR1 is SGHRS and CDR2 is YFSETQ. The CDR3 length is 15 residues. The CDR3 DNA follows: TGCGCCAGCAGCTTGGAGCCCAGGGGCGCCTTTGGCTACACCTTC. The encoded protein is CASSLEPRGAFGYTF. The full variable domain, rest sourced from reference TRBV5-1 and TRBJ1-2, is KAGVTQTPRYLIKTRGQQVTLSCSPISGHRSVSWYQQTPGQGLQFLFEYFSETQRNKGNFPGRFSGRQFSNSRSEMNVSTLELGDSALYLCASSLEPRGAFGYTFGSGTRLTVV.

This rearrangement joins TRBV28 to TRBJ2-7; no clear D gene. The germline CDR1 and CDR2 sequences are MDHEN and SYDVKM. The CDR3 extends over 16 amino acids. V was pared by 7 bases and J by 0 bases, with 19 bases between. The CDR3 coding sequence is TGTGCCAGCAAGAAACAAACGTCGTCAGGCTCCTACGAGCAGTACTTC. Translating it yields CASKKQTSSGSYEQYF.

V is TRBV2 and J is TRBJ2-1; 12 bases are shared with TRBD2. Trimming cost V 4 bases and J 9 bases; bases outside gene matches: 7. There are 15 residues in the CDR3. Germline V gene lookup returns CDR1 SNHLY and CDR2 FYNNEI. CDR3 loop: CASSVTSGGRGEQFF. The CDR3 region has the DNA TGTGCCAGCAGTGTTACTAGCGGGGGGCGCGGTGAGCAGTTCTTC. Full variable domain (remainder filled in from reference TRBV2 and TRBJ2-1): EPEVTQTPSHQVTQMGQEVILRCVPISNHLYFYWYRQILGQKVEFLVSFYNNEISEKSEIFDDQFSVERPDGSNFTLKIRSTKLEDSAMYFCASSVTSGGRGEQFFGPGTRLTVL.

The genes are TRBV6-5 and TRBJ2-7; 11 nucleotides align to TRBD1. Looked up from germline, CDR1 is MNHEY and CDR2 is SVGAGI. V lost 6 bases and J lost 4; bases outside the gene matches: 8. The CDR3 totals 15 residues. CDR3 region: CASSPRDRGVYEQYF. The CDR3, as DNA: TGTGCCAGCAGCCCTCGGGACAGGGGGGTTTACGAGCAGTACTTC.

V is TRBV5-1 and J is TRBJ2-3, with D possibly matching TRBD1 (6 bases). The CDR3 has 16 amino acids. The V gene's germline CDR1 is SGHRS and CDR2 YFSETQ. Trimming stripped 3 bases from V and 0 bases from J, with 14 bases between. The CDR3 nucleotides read TGCGCCAGCAGCTCCCAGGACAGAGTTAGCACAGATACGCAGTATTTT. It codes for CASSSQDRVSTDTQYF.

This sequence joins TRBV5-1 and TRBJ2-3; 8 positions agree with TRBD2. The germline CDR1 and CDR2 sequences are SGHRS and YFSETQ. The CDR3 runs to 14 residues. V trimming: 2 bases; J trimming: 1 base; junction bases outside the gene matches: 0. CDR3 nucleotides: TGCGCCAGCAGCTTACTAGCGGGCACAGATACGCAGTATTTT. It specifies CASSLLAGTDTQYF.

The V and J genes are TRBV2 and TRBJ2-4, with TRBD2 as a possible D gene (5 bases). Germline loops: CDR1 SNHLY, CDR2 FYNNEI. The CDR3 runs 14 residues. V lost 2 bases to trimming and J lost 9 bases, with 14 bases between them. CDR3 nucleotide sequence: TGTGCCAGCAGTGAAAGTTTGGGAGATGGCATTCAGTACTTC. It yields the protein CASSESLGDGIQYF.